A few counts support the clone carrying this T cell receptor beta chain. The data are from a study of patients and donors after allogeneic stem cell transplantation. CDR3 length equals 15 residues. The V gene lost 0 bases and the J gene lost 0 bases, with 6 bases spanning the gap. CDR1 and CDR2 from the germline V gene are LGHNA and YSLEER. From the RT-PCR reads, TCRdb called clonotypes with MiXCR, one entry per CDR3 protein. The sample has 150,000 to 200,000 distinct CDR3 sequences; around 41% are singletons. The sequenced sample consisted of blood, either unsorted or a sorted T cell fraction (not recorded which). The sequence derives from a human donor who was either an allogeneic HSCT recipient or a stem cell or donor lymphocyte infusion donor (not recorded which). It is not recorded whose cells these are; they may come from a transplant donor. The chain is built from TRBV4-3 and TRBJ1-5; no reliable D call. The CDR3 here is CASSQETDSNQPQHF. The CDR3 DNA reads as TGCGCCAGCAGCCAAGAGACGGATAGCAATCAGCCCCAGCATTTT.